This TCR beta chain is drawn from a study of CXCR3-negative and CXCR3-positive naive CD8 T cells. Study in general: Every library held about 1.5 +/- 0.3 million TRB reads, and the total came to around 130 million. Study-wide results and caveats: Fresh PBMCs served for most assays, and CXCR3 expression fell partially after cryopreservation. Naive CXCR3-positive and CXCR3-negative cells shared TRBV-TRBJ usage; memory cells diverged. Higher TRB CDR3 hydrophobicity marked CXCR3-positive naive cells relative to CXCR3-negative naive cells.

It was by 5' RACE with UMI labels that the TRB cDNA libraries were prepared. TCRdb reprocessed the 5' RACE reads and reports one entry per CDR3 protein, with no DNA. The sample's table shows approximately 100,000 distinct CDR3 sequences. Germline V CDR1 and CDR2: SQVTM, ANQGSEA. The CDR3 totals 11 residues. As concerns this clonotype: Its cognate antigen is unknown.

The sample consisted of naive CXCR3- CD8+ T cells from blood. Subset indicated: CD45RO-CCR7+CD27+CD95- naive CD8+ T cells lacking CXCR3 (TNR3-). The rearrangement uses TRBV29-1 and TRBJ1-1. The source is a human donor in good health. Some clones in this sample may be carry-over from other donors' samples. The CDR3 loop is CSGTGGTEAFF.